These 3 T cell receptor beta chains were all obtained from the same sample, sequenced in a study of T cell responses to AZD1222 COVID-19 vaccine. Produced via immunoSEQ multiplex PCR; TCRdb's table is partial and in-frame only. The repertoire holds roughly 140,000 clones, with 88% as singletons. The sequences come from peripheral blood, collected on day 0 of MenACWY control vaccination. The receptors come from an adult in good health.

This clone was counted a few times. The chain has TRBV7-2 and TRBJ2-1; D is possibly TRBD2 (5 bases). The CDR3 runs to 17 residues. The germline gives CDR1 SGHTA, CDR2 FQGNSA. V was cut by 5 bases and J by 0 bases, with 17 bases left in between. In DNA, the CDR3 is TGTGCCAGCAGCGTAACGTGGGCGGGCAGCTCCTACAATGAGCAGTTCTTC. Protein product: CASSVTWAGSSYNEQFF.

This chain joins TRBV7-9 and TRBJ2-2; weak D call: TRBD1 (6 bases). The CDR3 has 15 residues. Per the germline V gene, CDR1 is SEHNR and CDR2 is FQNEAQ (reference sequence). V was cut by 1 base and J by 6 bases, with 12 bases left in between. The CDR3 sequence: CASSLVGQFPGELFF. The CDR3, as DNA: TGTGCCAGCAGCTTAGTAGGACAGTTCCCCGGGGAGCTGTTTTTT. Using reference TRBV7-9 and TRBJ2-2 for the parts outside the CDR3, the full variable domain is DTGVSQNPRHKITKRGQNVTFRCDPISEHNRLYWYRQTLGQGPEFLTYFQNEAQLEKSRLLSDRFSAERPKGSFSTLEIQRTEQGDSAMYLCASSLVGQFPGELFFGEGSRLTVL.

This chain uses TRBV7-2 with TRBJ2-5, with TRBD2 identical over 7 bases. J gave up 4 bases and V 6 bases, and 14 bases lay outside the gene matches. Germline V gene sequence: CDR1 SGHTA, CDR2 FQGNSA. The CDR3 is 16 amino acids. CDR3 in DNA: TGTGCCAGCAGAACCACCCTGGGGGGGGACCGAGAGACCCAGTACTTC. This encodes CASRTTLGGDRETQYF.